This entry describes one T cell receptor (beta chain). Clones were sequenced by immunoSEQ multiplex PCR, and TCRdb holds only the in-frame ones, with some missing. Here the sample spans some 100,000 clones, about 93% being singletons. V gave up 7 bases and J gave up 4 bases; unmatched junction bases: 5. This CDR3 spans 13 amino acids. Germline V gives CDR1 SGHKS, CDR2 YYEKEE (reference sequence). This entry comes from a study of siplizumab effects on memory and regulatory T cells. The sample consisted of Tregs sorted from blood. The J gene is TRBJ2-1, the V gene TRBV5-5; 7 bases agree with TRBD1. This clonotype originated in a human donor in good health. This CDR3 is CASGTERYNEQFF. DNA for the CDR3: TGTGCCAGCGGGACAGAGAGATACAATGAGCAGTTCTTC.